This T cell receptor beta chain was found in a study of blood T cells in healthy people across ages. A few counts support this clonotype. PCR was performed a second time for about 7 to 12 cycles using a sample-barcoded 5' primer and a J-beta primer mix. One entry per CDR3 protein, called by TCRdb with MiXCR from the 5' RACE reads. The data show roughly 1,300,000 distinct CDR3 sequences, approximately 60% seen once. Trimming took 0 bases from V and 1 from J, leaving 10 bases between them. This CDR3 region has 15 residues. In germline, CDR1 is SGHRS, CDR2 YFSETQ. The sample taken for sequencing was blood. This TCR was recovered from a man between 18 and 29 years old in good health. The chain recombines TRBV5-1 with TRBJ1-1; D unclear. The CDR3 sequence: CASSLEAGANTEAFF. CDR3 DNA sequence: TGCGCCAGCAGCTTGGAGGCCGGAGCGAACACTGAAGCTTTCTTT.